This T cell receptor (beta chain) appears in the sequencing data of a study of blood T cell repertoires in COVID-19 (dated by TCRdb to the early 2020s). Concerning the study at large: The collaborator samples originated in the United States, Italy and Spain and spanned the acute and convalescent phases of COVID-19. The prospective study material was composed of cDNA or gDNA derived from T cells, B-cell-depleted T cells, or PBMCs. Subjects who had been exposed to COVID-19, were actively infected with it, or had recovered from it provided the deeply sampled blood TCRbeta repertoires that made up the dataset. The repertoires were released in a freely available public database meant as a resource for research on the immune response to SARS-CoV-2. The samples were drawn from two sources: the first 160 participants of the ongoing ImmuneRACE study, and about 1,300 subjects contributed by 6 global collaborators. The sample metadata nearly always contained a de-identified subject ID, COVID-19 status, age in years and sex. Where available, HLA class I and class II types were obtained from metadata supplied by the sample provider rather than from assay-based typing.

Here is what the overall study found, with its caveats: Clinical and demographic metadata were provided uncurated, with the amount varying by source and participant.

CDR3 length: 15 amino acids, cysteine to phenylalanine. Only CDR3 DNA remains: 45 bases, in frame from the first base. The germline V gene sets CDR1 to SGHTA and CDR2 to FQGTGA. V has 0 bases trimmed and J has 6 bases trimmed; junction bases matching no gene number 1. TCRbeta CDR3 regions were amplified from genomic DNA by means of the immunoSEQ Assay, a bias-controlled multiplex PCR. The authors' analysis ran thus. Nucleated cell counts per sample were estimated from amplification of reference gene primers within the assay. To quantify the absolute abundance of each unique TCRbeta CDR3 rearrangement, sequence reads were collapsed and filtered. Productive Simpson clonality was computed per sample as the square root of Simpson's diversity index over productive rearrangements. Imported from immuneACCESS, the table was reduced by TCRdb to in-frame sequences with V and J called. These copies leave out some clones; in studies compared against another copy, an unresolved V gene accounts for under half, and the cause of the remainder is not known. V, J and clone size derive from that table, while D and trimming were established from the DNA sequence. This sample gives some 300,000 clones in total; approximately 89% of them show up just once. 6.9% of the sample rests with the top ten.

In the case of this clone: The clone's antigen remains unknown. The input lacks base qualities; no much larger clone sits a single base away.

Samples from volunteer blood donors who had recovered from COVID-19 were contributed by a second Seattle source. Whole blood was collected in K2EDTA tubes by collaborating institutions according to the institutions' own protocols. For TCRbeta analysis, collaborators shipped samples in one of three forms: frozen whole blood, isolated PBMCs, or DNA extracted from either of those sample types. Material for sequencing was peripheral blood. This TCR was sampled from a woman aged 25 to 39 who had recovered from COVID-19. The chain is encoded by TRBV7-3 joined to TRBJ2-1; TRBD1 fits 11 bases in the junction. The DNA is as follows: TGTGCCAGCAGCTTAACTGGGACAGGGGGCAATGAGCAGTTCTTC. Its protein product is CASSLTGTGGNEQFF.